These 28 T cell receptor beta chains were sequenced from one sample in a study of blood T cell repertoires in COVID-19. TCRdb's copy holds only in-frame clones and misses some; the assay was immunoSEQ multiplex PCR. Of 350,000 to 450,000 clones listed, roughly nine tenths were seen once; the top ten hold more than 0.85%. Specimen: PBMCs or T cells enriched from blood (not recorded which). These receptors were collected from a woman in her thirties or forties who had been exposed to COVID-19.

This clone was found a few times. Distinct nucleotide sequences in the sample also encode this CDR3. V gene TRBV6-2 or TRBV6-3 combines with J gene TRBJ2-3; the D is unclear. The germline gives CDR1 MNHEY, CDR2 SVGEGT. This CDR3 is built from 11 residues. Trimming stripped 4 bases from V and 3 bases from J, with 2 bases between. The CDR3 loop reads CASSLTDTQYF. The DNA of the CDR3 is TGTGCCAGCAGTTTAACAGATACGCAGTATTTT.

Here the CDR3 reads CASSQGTTRETQYF. The CDR3, as DNA: TGTGCCAGCAGCCAAGGGACTACCCGAGAGACCCAGTACTTC. V gene TRBV3-1 (or the pseudogene TRBV3-2) combines with J gene TRBJ2-5; D perhaps matches TRBD2 (6 bases). The CDR3 has 14 amino acids. V gave up 1 base and J gave up 4 bases, with 10 bases separating them. Germline CDR1 and CDR2: LGHDT and YNNKEL (reference sequence).

The chain is built from TRBV3-1 (or the pseudogene TRBV3-2) and TRBJ2-5; the match to TRBD2 covers 16 bases. CDR1 is LGHDT and CDR2 is YNNKEL in the germline V gene (reference sequence). The CDR3 loop spans 17 amino acids. V lost 1 base and J lost 5; bases outside the gene matches: 4. The DNA for the CDR3 is TGTGCCAGCAGCCAAGGGGGACTAGCGGGAGGGTCCGAGACCCAGTACTTC. This gives the protein CASSQGGLAGGSETQYF.

V usage is TRBV5-1 and J usage is TRBJ1-3, with 7 bases aligning to TRBD1. CDR1 and CDR2 (germline): SGHRS, YFSETQ. CDR3 length: 15 amino acids. J was trimmed by 4 bases and V by 4 bases; bases with no gene match: 8. The CDR3: CASSPRGGSGNTIYF. The CDR3 coding sequence is TGCGCCAGCAGCCCCCGAGGGGGCTCAGGAAACACCATATATTTT.

This chain joins TRBV27 and TRBJ2-1; TRBD2 is a possible D gene (6 bases). Trimming removed 6 bases from V and 3 bases from J, with 9 bases in between. Germline lookup yields CDR1 MNHEY and CDR2 SMNVEV (reference sequence). There are 13 residues in the CDR3. CDR3 sequence reads: CASSGRGYNEQFF. CDR3 DNA: TGTGCCAGCAGCGGGAGAGGCTACAATGAGCAGTTCTTC.

The V gene is TRBV19, the J gene TRBJ2-1; 7 bases are shared with TRBD2. V was pared by 1 base and J by 6 bases, with 9 bases of the junction left unmatched. CDR1 is LNHDA and CDR2 is SQIVND in the germline V gene (reference sequence). This CDR3 region has 16 residues. This CDR3 is CASSIGRAGLFNEQFF. CDR3 coding DNA: TGTGCCAGTAGTATAGGTCGAGCGGGGCTATTCAATGAGCAGTTCTTC.

The chain carries TRBV18 and TRBJ1-2, with 7 bases aligning to TRBD1. The CDR3 sequence is 16 residues long. Germline V lookup: CDR1 KGHSH, CDR2 LQKENI. Trimming cost V 1 base and J 2 bases; bases outside gene matches: 7. CDR3: CASSPRQGEVNYGYTF. In DNA form, the CDR3 reads TGTGCCAGCTCACCACGGCAGGGGGAAGTCAACTATGGCTACACCTTC.

The chain has TRBV29-1 and TRBJ2-1, with 10 bases lining up with TRBD1. Germline CDR1 reads SQVTM; CDR2 reads ANQGSEA. With 0 bases clipped from V and 7 bases from J, the junction kept 12 bases outside the gene matches. The CDR3 length is 17 residues. The CDR3 here is CSVEDPTGGRRWNEQFF. The DNA of the CDR3 is TGCAGCGTTGAAGATCCGACAGGGGGCCGCCGGTGGAATGAGCAGTTCTTC.

The chain links TRBV7-9 to TRBJ1-2, with 8 bases fitting TRBD1. The CDR3 consists of 15 residues. J was trimmed by 1 base and V by 3 bases; bases with no gene match: 4. CDR1 and CDR2 from the germline V gene are SEHNR and FQNEAQ (reference sequence). The CDR3 spells CASSFGQGFNYGYTF. The DNA for the CDR3 is TGTGCCAGCAGCTTCGGACAGGGATTTAACTATGGCTACACCTTC. Filled out from reference TRBV7-9 and TRBJ1-2, the complete variable domain reads DTGVSQNPRHKITKRGQNVTFRCDPISEHNRLYWYRQTLGQGPEFLTYFQNEAQLEKSRLLSDRFSAERPKGSFSTLEIQRTEQGDSAMYLCASSFGQGFNYGYTFGSGTRLTVV.

V gene TRBV29-1 combines with J gene TRBJ1-4; D may be TRBD1 (6 bases). V lost 4 bases and J 4 bases, leaving 13 bases between the germline ends. This CDR3 contains 14 residues. Germline loops: CDR1 SQVTM, CDR2 ANQGSEA. CDR3 in amino acids: CSVAVGAGNEKLFF. CDR3 nucleotides: TGCAGCGTTGCCGTGGGGGCAGGTAATGAAAAACTGTTTTTT.

The sample holds a few counts of this clone. This rearrangement joins TRBV30 to TRBJ1-5, with TRBD1 identical over 7 bases. Losses at the gene ends were 1 base for V and 3 bases for J; bases not matched to a gene: 3. The CDR3 runs 14 residues. Germline V gene sequence: CDR1 GTSNPN, CDR2 SVGIG (reference sequence). The chain's CDR3 is CAWSGGTDNQPQHF. Here the CDR3 DNA reads TGTGCCTGGAGTGGGGGGACAGACAATCAGCCCCAGCATTTT.

About this clone itself: Relative to the germline gene, one junction end is altered; a read error may explain this. The chain employs TRBV14 and TRBJ1-3; 11 nucleotides agree with TRBD1. Germline V gives CDR1 SGHDN, CDR2 FVKESK. The CDR3 length is 16 residues. The CDR3: CASRQGQGASGNTIYF. The CDR3 DNA sequence: TGTGCCAGCAGACAAGGACAGGGGGCTTCTGGAAACACCATATATTTT.

The count of this clone is one. This sequence joins TRBV6-2 or TRBV6-3 and TRBJ2-3; TRBD2 matches 11 bases. The germline CDR1 and CDR2 sequences are MNHEY and SVGEGT. The CDR3 has 17 amino acids. The junction had 8 bases not matched to a gene; V was cut back by 2 bases and J by 4 bases. CDR3 sequence (DNA): TGTGCCAGCAGTTACCCCACTAGCGGGGGTTTACCAGATACGCAGTATTTT. It yields the protein CASSYPTSGGLPDTQYF.

V and J are TRBV10-1 and TRBJ2-3; 9 positions agree with TRBD1. CDR3 length: 14 residues. The germline CDR1 and CDR2 sequences are WNHNN and SYGVQD (reference sequence). The V segment lost 6 bases and the J segment 6 bases; nucleotides outside the gene matches: 7. Here the CDR3 reads CASSPDRGADTQYF. For the CDR3, the DNA is TGCGCCAGCAGCCCGGACAGGGGCGCGGATACGCAGTATTTT.

CDR3 sequence reads: CAISTTGGDTEAFF. The CDR3 DNA reads TGTGCCATCAGTACAACAGGGGGGGATACTGAAGCTTTCTTT. The J gene is TRBJ1-1, the V gene TRBV10-3; 8 bases align to TRBD1. The junction had 7 bases not matched to a gene; V was cut back by 5 bases and J by 5 bases. The CDR3 has 14 residues. The germline CDR1 and CDR2 sequences are ENHRY and SYGVKD.

The chain couples TRBV10-2 to TRBJ1-5; 7 nucleotides align to TRBD1. The V segment lost 2 bases and the J segment 3 bases; nucleotides outside the gene matches: 4. The germline V gene has CDR1 WSHSY and CDR2 SAAADI. This CDR3 has 15 residues. This CDR3 is CASSEAGGYNQPQHF. CDR3 nucleotides: TGCGCCAGCAGTGAGGCAGGGGGGTACAATCAGCCCCAGCATTTT.

V and J are TRBV3-1 (or the pseudogene TRBV3-2) and TRBJ1-2; 7 bases are a match to TRBD1. The CDR3 spans 15 residues. V was pared by 0 bases and J by 4 bases, with 5 bases of the junction left unmatched. Germline V gene data show CDR1 as LGHDT and CDR2 as YNNKEL (reference sequence). The CDR3, as DNA: TGTGCCAGCAGCCAAGATCGGACAGGCATCTATGGCTACACCTTC. Translating gives CASSQDRTGIYGYTF.

The CDR3: CASIRRQGSTGELFF. DNA of the CDR3: TGTGCCAGTATCCGGAGACAGGGGTCCACCGGGGAGCTGTTTTTT. This rearrangement joins TRBV19 to TRBJ2-2, with TRBD1 identical over 8 bases. The CDR3 is made up of 15 amino acids. With 7 bases clipped from V and 4 bases from J, the junction kept 8 bases outside the gene matches. Germline loops: CDR1 LNHDA, CDR2 SQIVND (reference sequence).

The V gene is TRBV18, the J gene TRBJ1-1; D may be TRBD1 (5 bases). The length of the CDR3 is 16 residues. Trimming stripped 0 bases from V and 2 bases from J, with 13 bases between. Germline values: CDR1 KGHSH, CDR2 LQKENI. Here the CDR3 reads CASSPPNKGVNTEAFF. As DNA, the CDR3 is TGTGCCAGCTCACCACCCAATAAAGGGGTCAACACTGAAGCTTTCTTT.

The chain couples TRBV5-4 to TRBJ2-1; 8 bases are shared with TRBD2. Germline values: CDR1 SGHNT, CDR2 YYREEE (reference sequence). The V segment lost 2 bases and the J segment 1 base; nucleotides outside the gene matches: 5. CDR3 length: 16 amino acids. Written as DNA, the CDR3 is TGTGCCAGCAGCTTAGCGGGGGCCAGGTCCTACAATGAGCAGTTCTTC. Protein sequence: CASSLAGARSYNEQFF.

This chain connects TRBV4-3 to TRBJ2-1, with D possibly matching TRBD2 (5 bases). V lost 0 bases, J lost 12 bases, and 18 bases lay in between. Per germline, CDR1 LGHNA and CDR2 YSLEER. The CDR3 is 15 residues long. CDR3 coding DNA: TGCGCCAGCAGCCAAGATTGGCGGTTACTAGGGTGGCAGTTCTTC. Translation gives CASSQDWRLLGWQFF.

The gene calls are TRBV13 and TRBJ2-2; TRBD1 matches at 9 bases. The CDR3 sequence is 17 residues long. The ends lost 1 base at V and 6 bases at J; junction bases unmatched: 9. CDR1 PRHDT and CDR2 FYEKMQ come from the germline V gene (reference sequence). CDR3 nucleotide sequence: TGTGCCAGCAGCTTAGTCCGGGACAGGGTTCAGCCCGGGGAGCTGTTTTTT. Protein product: CASSLVRDRVQPGELFF.

The V gene is TRBV12-5, the J gene TRBJ2-1, with TRBD2 matching 9 bases. This CDR3 contains 17 residues. CDR1 and CDR2 from the germline V gene are LGHNT and FRNRAP. J was trimmed by 7 bases and V by 1 base; bases with no gene match: 11. The CDR3, as DNA: TGTGCTAGTGGTTTGGGCTTAGGGCGGGGGGGCCTGAATGAGCAGTTCTTC. Translated: CASGLGLGRGGLNEQFF.

J is TRBJ1-2 and V is TRBV7-9; D remains ambiguous. The V end was cut by 2 bases, the J end by 1 base, with 14 bases between. This CDR3 has 16 amino acids. Germline V lookup: CDR1 SEHNR, CDR2 FQNEAQ (reference sequence). CDR3 in amino acids: CASSLFYGIFNYGYTF. The CDR3 coding sequence is TGTGCCAGCAGCTTATTCTACGGGATCTTTAACTATGGCTACACCTTC.

The CDR3: CASSHPRAPYEQYF. The CDR3 DNA reads TGTGCCAGCAGCCATCCTAGAGCACCGTACGAGCAGTACTTC. The V call is TRBV14, the J call TRBJ2-7; D gene uncertain. Germline V gene lookup returns CDR1 SGHDN and CDR2 FVKESK. The CDR3 extends over 14 amino acids. The V gene lost 3 bases and the J gene lost 4 bases, with 13 bases spanning the gap.

This chain links TRBV21-1 with TRBJ2-1; the DNA was not compared with TRBD1, the D call given in the table. TRBV21-1 is marked as a pseudogene. This CDR3 is 15 amino acids long. The CDR3 DNA reads as TGTGCCAGCTCTCCCTCGGGACAGATATACAATGAGCAGTTCTTC. Translating gives CASSPSGQIYNEQFF.

The chain joins TRBV19 to TRBJ2-1; maybe TRBD2 (5 bases). Germline V gene data show CDR1 as LNHDA and CDR2 as SQIVND (reference sequence). V was pared by 7 bases and J by 4 bases, with 8 bases between. CDR3 length: 12 amino acids. The DNA of the CDR3 is TGTGCCAGTAAGACGGGATACAATGAGCAGTTCTTC. Translated, it gives CASKTGYNEQFF.

The J gene is TRBJ2-1, the V gene TRBV29-1; D unresolved. V lost 3 bases and J 6 bases, leaving 12 bases between the germline ends. The CDR3 runs to 13 residues. Germline lookup yields CDR1 SQVTM and CDR2 ANQGSEA. The CDR3 region has the DNA TGCAGCGTTGAGAGGCTTTTCGCCAATGAGCAGTTCTTC. This gives the protein CSVERLFANEQFF.